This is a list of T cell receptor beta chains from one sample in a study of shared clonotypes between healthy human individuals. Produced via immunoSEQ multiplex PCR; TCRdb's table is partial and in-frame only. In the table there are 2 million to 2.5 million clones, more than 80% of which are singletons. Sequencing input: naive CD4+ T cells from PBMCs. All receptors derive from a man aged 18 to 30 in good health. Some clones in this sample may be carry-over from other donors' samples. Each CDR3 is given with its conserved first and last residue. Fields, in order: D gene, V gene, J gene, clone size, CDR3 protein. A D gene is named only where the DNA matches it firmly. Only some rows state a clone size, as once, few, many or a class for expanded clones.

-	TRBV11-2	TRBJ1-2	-	CASSLTANYGYTF
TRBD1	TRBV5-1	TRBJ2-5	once	CASSIGTGQETQYF
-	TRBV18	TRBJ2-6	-	CASSRVRSSGANVLTF
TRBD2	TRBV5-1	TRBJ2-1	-	CASSLSLAGYNEQFF
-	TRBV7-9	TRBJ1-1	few	CASSSPLGGPSEGEAFF
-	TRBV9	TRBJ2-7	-	CASSVGPRDEQYF
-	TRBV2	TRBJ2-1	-	CASSRGSEQFF
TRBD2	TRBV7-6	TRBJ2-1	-	CASSLGLAGGSEQFF
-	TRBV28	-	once	CASIHSQGPYEQYF
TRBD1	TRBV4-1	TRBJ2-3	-	CASSPGQHADTQYF
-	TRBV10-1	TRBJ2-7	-	CASSESHRGESYEQYF
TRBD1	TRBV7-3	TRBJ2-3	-	CASSLQGTGGTDTQYF
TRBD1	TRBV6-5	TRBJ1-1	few	CASSLTGGLNTEAFF
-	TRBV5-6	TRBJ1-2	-	CASSPPQGWGYTF
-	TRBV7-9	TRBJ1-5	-	CASSLSGGDQPQHF
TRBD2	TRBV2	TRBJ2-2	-	CASRPLAGDGYTGELFF
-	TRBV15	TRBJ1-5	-	CATEGEGRGQPQHF
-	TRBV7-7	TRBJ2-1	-	CASSYQAGISSYNEQFF
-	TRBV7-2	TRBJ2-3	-	CAFKRALTDTQYF
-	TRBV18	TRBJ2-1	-	CASSPFPRAANEQFF